The 20 T cell receptor beta chains reported below all come from one sample, sequenced in a study of cytomegalovirus exposure and HLA in healthy donors. The PCR was carried out with 60 Vbeta primers and 13 Jbeta primers. The protocol was immunoSEQ multiplex PCR, while the TCRdb copy is restricted to in-frame clones and leaves out a portion. Of 95,000 to 130,000 clones in the sample, around two thirds were seen once. The sample was PBMCs. The receptors originated from a woman in her thirties or forties in good health and CMV-seropositive.

V and J are TRBV29-1 and TRBJ1-1; 7 positions match TRBD1. V was pared by 5 bases and J by 7 bases, with 10 bases of the junction left unmatched. The CDR3 is made up of 13 amino acids. Germline CDR1 reads SQVTM; CDR2 reads ANQGSEA. The CDR3 reads CSVRQGVYLEAFF. The CDR3 DNA reads as TGCAGCGTTCGCCAGGGGGTGTATCTTGAAGCTTTCTTT.

The chain couples TRBV7-9 to TRBJ2-1; 10 nucleotides match TRBD2. The CDR3 loop spans 16 amino acids. The V gene end was trimmed by 0 bases and the J gene end by 6 bases; junction bases not matched to a gene: 5. Per germline, CDR1 SEHNR and CDR2 FQNEAQ (reference sequence). The DNA of the CDR3 is TGTGCCAGCAGCTTAGCTCTAGCGGGAGTTTTCAATGAGCAGTTCTTC. Translating gives CASSLALAGVFNEQFF.

The V call is TRBV7-2, the J call TRBJ1-2; possibly TRBD1 for D (5 bases). The V gene's germline CDR1 is SGHTA and CDR2 FQGNSA. This CDR3 spans 16 amino acids. Trimming cost V 4 bases and J 7 bases, with 22 bases left between them. Here the CDR3 DNA reads TGTGCCAGCAGCTCGTCGCAGGGCAGGGAGGGATCTGGCTACACCTTC. Amino acids: CASSSSQGREGSGYTF.

V gene TRBV15 combines with J gene TRBJ2-5, with 11 bases aligning to TRBD2. CDR1 is LNHNV and CDR2 is YYDKDF in the germline V gene (reference sequence). The CDR3 runs to 15 residues. V lost 4 bases, J lost 2 bases, and 3 bases stayed unmatched. The DNA for the CDR3 is TGTGCCACCAGCACTAGCGGGAGGATACAAGAGACCCAGTACTTC. Protein: CATSTSGRIQETQYF. Complete variable domain (other parts from reference TRBV15 and TRBJ2-5): DAMVIQNPRYQVTQFGKPVTLSCSQTLNHNVMYWYQQKSSQAPKLLFHYYDKDFNNEADTPDNFQSRRPNTSFCFLDIRSPGLGDTAMYLCATSTSGRIQETQYFGPGTRLLVL.

The CDR3 nucleotides are TGTGCCAGCAGTTACCAGGGATTATTCTACGAGCAGTACTTC. Translating it yields CASSYQGLFYEQYF. The chain uses TRBV27 and TRBJ2-7; D possibly corresponds to TRBD1 (5 bases). V gave up 4 bases and J gave up 3 bases, with 13 bases separating them. Germline V gene data show CDR1 as MNHEY and CDR2 as SMNVEV (reference sequence). The CDR3 sequence is 14 residues long.

This chain joins TRBV29-1 and TRBJ1-1; D not resolved. The CDR3 totals 15 residues. The germline CDR1 and CDR2 sequences are SQVTM and ANQGSEA. V lost 4 bases, J lost 1 base, and 16 bases lay in between. CDR3 coding DNA: TGCAGCGTTGCTCCTTATGGCCCCTCGAACACTGAAGCTTTCTTT. Amino acid sequence: CSVAPYGPSNTEAFF. Together with reference TRBV29-1 and TRBJ1-1, the CDR3 gives the full variable domain: SAVISQKPSRDICQRGTSLTIQCQVDSQVTMMFWYRQQPGQSLTLIATANQGSEATYESGFVIDKFPISRPNLTFSTLTVSNMSPEDSSIYLCSVAPYGPSNTEAFFGQGTRLTVV.

The rearrangement uses TRBV9 and TRBJ1-2, with 9 positions matching TRBD1. V was pared by 2 bases and J by 7 bases, with 18 bases of the junction left unmatched. Germline assignment: CDR1 SGDLS and CDR2 YYNGEE. This CDR3 region has 18 residues. CDR3 coding DNA: TGTGCCAGCAGCGTGAATCCCGGGACAGGGTATCAGTCGGCTGGCTACACCTTC. Its translation: CASSVNPGTGYQSAGYTF.

The chain has TRBV19 and TRBJ2-3; no definite D call. The CDR3 spans 14 residues. Trimming removed 6 bases at V and 3 bases at J, with 13 bases between. Per germline, CDR1 LNHDA and CDR2 SQIVND (reference sequence). CDR3 nucleotides: TGTGCCAGTAGCCACCCGAGGCGAACAGATACGCAGTATTTT. Amino acid sequence: CASSHPRRTDTQYF.

This clone was detected only once. This sequence joins TRBV30 and TRBJ1-3; weak D call: TRBD1 (6 bases). V was clipped by 2 bases and J by 0 bases, with 11 bases between them. The germline CDR1 and CDR2 sequences are GTSNPN and SVGIG (reference sequence). The CDR3 is 15 residues long. DNA of the CDR3: TGTGCCTGGAGTCGAGCAGGGGTCTCTGGAAACACCATATATTTT. This gives the protein CAWSRAGVSGNTIYF. Full variable domain (remainder filled in from reference TRBV30 and TRBJ1-3): SQTIHQWPATLVQPVGSPLSLECTVEGTSNPNLYWYRQAAGRGLQLLFYSVGIGQISSEVPQNLSASRPQDRQFILSSKKLLLSDSGFYLCAWSRAGVSGNTIYFGEGSWLTVV.

The chain couples TRBV23-1 to TRBJ2-1; 8 bases line up with TRBD1. TRBV23-1 is identified as an open reading frame with a role that is uncertain. This CDR3 comprises 14 residues. V lost 3 bases to trimming and J lost 9 bases; unmatched junction nucleotides: 7. CDR3 loop: CASSQGNTGGEQFF. CDR3 DNA: TGCGCCAGCAGTCAGGGCAATACAGGGGGTGAGCAGTTCTTC.

This chain joins TRBV28 and TRBJ2-4; unclear D gene. The CDR3 extends over 15 amino acids. With 7 bases removed from V and 0 bases from J, the gap between germline ends came to 13 bases. The germline gives CDR1 MDHEN, CDR2 SYDVKM. In DNA form, the CDR3 reads TGTGCCAGCACAGACCTCACGGGAGCCAAAAACATTCAGTACTTC. Encoded protein: CASTDLTGAKNIQYF.

V gene TRBV9 combines with J gene TRBJ1-5; TRBD1 matches at 7 bases. Germline CDR1 is SGDLS and CDR2 is YYNGEE. Trimming cost V 2 bases and J 3 bases; bases outside gene matches: 5. This CDR3 spans 15 amino acids. Here the CDR3 DNA reads TGTGCCAGCAGCGTGGAGGGACAGATCAATCAGCCCCAGCATTTT. Amino acids: CASSVEGQINQPQHF.

This sequence joins TRBV2 and TRBJ1-2; TRBD1 agrees at 12 bases. CDR1 and CDR2 from the germline V gene are SNHLY and FYNNEI. The trim removed 6 bases at V and 4 bases at J, leaving 9 bases unmatched. The CDR3 spans 16 residues. The CDR3 sequence: CASSARDRGQGYGYTF. DNA of the CDR3: TGTGCCAGCAGCGCCCGGGACAGGGGGCAGGGCTATGGCTACACCTTC. The full variable domain, completed using reference TRBV2 and TRBJ1-2, is EPEVTQTPSHQVTQMGQEVILRCVPISNHLYFYWYRQILGQKVEFLVSFYNNEISEKSEIFDDQFSVERPDGSNFTLKIRSTKLEDSAMYFCASSARDRGQGYGYTFGSGTRLTVV.

The chain joins TRBV11-3 to TRBJ2-3, with D unclear. V dropped 2 bases and J dropped 6 bases, with 12 bases sitting between them. The germline V gene has CDR1 SGHNT and CDR2 YENEEA. The CDR3 extends over 14 amino acids. CDR3 loop: CASSLSGGSDTQYF. CDR3 DNA: TGTGCCAGCAGCTTATCCGGCGGATCTGATACGCAGTATTTT.

The chain couples TRBV5-8 to TRBJ2-1; 7 bases agree with TRBD2. This CDR3 contains 16 residues. Germline CDR1 reads SGHTS; CDR2 reads YDEGEE. The J segment lost 2 bases and the V segment lost 5 bases, leaving 10 bases of the junction unmatched. CDR3 nucleotide sequence: TGTGCCAGCAGGCAACTTACTAGCGCCGCCTACAATGAGCAGTTCTTC. Encoded protein: CASRQLTSAAYNEQFF.

V is TRBV6-1 and J is TRBJ1-1; 7 bases match TRBD1. With 3 bases clipped from V and 2 bases from J, the junction kept 6 bases outside the gene matches. The CDR3 has 15 residues. Germline V gene data show CDR1 as MNHNS and CDR2 as SASEGT. CDR3 sequence (DNA): TGTGCCAGCAGTGACCGGACAGGTAGAAACACTGAAGCTTTCTTT. Protein product: CASSDRTGRNTEAFF.

The chain recombines TRBV10-3 with TRBJ2-3; D is possibly TRBD2 (6 bases). Germline V gives CDR1 ENHRY, CDR2 SYGVKD. CDR3 length: 17 residues. Trimming took 0 bases from V and 4 from J, leaving 17 bases between them. The CDR3 protein is CAISESTEGRDADTQYF. CDR3 nucleotide sequence: TGTGCCATCAGTGAGTCGACGGAGGGTCGGGACGCAGATACGCAGTATTTT.

This clone occurred a few times. The rearrangement joins TRBV28 to TRBJ2-3; TRBD2 matches 8 bases. The CDR3 runs to 16 residues. V shed 4 bases and J 6 bases; nucleotides not matched to a gene: 12. The germline gives CDR1 MDHEN, CDR2 SYDVKM. This CDR3 is CASSYQKGLVADTQYF. The CDR3 DNA reads TGTGCCAGCAGTTACCAGAAGGGACTAGTTGCGGATACGCAGTATTTT.

The sample holds a few counts of this clone. As DNA, the CDR3 is TGCGCCAGCAGCCAGGGGTACTACGGACAGCTTGACGCTGAAGCTTTCTTT. Translation gives CASSQGYYGQLDAEAFF. The J gene is TRBJ1-1, the V gene TRBV4-3; maybe TRBD1 (6 bases). V was cut by 3 bases and J by 6 bases, with 23 bases left in between. Germline CDR1 LGHNA, CDR2 YSLEER. There are 17 residues in the CDR3.

This chain uses TRBV15 with TRBJ2-5, with D uncertain. The germline V and J ends were trimmed by 0 bases and 9 bases, with 23 bases remaining between them. CDR1 LNHNV and CDR2 YYDKDF come from the germline V gene (reference sequence). This CDR3 is 17 amino acids long. The CDR3, as DNA: TGTGCCACCAGCAGAGATTGGTGGTCGACGAAGGCCGAGGCCCAGTACTTC. This gives the protein CATSRDWWSTKAEAQYF.